Following are 19 T cell receptor beta chains from one sample sequenced in a study of T cell repertoires in cytomegalovirus infection. These receptors lack a known antigen. In TCRdb, the reads were re-called with MiXCR into one record per CDR3 protein. The table shows a few hundred thousand distinct CDR3 sequences, with approximately 40% occurring only once. Sequenced material: cultured PBMCs, taken from culture after CMV antigen stimulation. The receptors shown here come from a human donor in good health (CMV status not recorded). Some clones in this sample may be carry-over from other donors' samples.

This clonotype was recorded a few times. The V gene is TRBV7-6, the J gene TRBJ2-3; D is perhaps TRBD2 (5 bases). CDR1 SGHVS and CDR2 FNYEAQ come from the germline V gene. Trimming removed 5 bases at V and 0 bases at J, with 15 bases between. The CDR3 has 16 residues. Here the CDR3 DNA reads TGTGCCAGCAGCCCCCTATTAGCGCCTAGCACAGATACGCAGTATTTT. Its protein is CASSPLLAPSTDTQYF.

In this sample, this clonotype turned up a few times. The CDR3 region has the DNA TGTGCCAGCAGTTTCCTGGACTCTGGAAACACCATATATTTT. Encoded protein: CASSFLDSGNTIYF. The chain is built from TRBV28 and TRBJ1-3; D is undetermined. V gave up 3 bases and J gave up 0 bases, with 6 bases separating them. This CDR3 comprises 14 residues. Germline lookup yields CDR1 MDHEN and CDR2 SYDVKM.

The chain carries TRBV7-9 and TRBJ1-2; 7 bases map to TRBD1. This CDR3 is built from 13 residues. Germline V gene lookup returns CDR1 SEHNR and CDR2 FQNEAQ (reference sequence). After removal of 7 bases from V and 4 bases from J, the junction contained 6 bases not matched to a gene. For the CDR3, the DNA is TGTGCCAGCATCGTGACAGGGACCTATGGCTACACCTTC. Amino acid sequence: CASIVTGTYGYTF.

This chain joins TRBV12-3 or TRBV12-4 and TRBJ2-3; D perhaps matches TRBD2 (5 bases). Between the trimmed V and J ends, which lost 0 bases and 0 bases, there was a span of 7 bases. This CDR3 is 15 amino acids long. CDR3 sequence: CASSLAGVSTDTQYF. The CDR3 DNA sequence: TGTGCCAGCAGTTTAGCGGGAGTGAGCACAGATACGCAGTATTTT.

The CDR3 spells CASSFWTGGSGDTQYF. The CDR3 DNA is TGTGCCAGCAGCTTTTGGACAGGGGGCTCGGGAGATACGCAGTATTTT. The chain combines TRBV7-9 with TRBJ2-3; 11 bases match TRBD1. The V and J ends lost 3 bases and 5 bases, in that order; junction bases with no gene match: 7. The length of the CDR3 is 16 residues. From germline, CDR1 is SEHNR and CDR2 FQNEAQ (reference sequence). The whole variable domain, filled in from reference TRBV7-9 and TRBJ2-3, reads DTGVSQNPRHKITKRGQNVTFRCDPISEHNRLYWYRQTLGQGPEFLTYFQNEAQLEKSRLLSDRFSAERPKGSFSTLEIQRTEQGDSAMYLCASSFWTGGSGDTQYFGPGTRLTVL.

This clonotype appeared a few times. The chain is built from TRBV7-2 and TRBJ1-2, with D unclear. The CDR3 has 19 amino acids. Germline lookup yields CDR1 SGHTA and CDR2 FQGNSA. The V end was cut by 2 bases, the J end by 7 bases, with 29 bases between. CDR3 sequence (DNA): TGTGCCAGCAGCTTATCAGCCCGGGGATTTTGGGAGGGAGATCTTGGCTACACCTTC. It translates to CASSLSARGFWEGDLGYTF.

Ten or more counts support this clonotype. This rearrangement joins TRBV4-1 to TRBJ2-3, with 7 bases that match TRBD1. Germline V CDR1 and CDR2: MGHRA, YSYEKL. V shed 6 bases and J 4 bases; nucleotides not matched to a gene: 10. CDR3 length equals 15 residues. The CDR3 region has the DNA TGCGCCAGCAGTCGCTTTCAACAGGGGCCAGATACGCAGTATTTT. Protein: CASSRFQQGPDTQYF.

J is TRBJ1-2 and V is TRBV7-2, with a possible D match to TRBD1 (6 bases). The CDR3 has 14 residues. The germline V gene encodes CDR1 SGHTA and CDR2 FQGNSA. Trimming removed 1 base at V and 6 bases at J, with 12 bases between. The CDR3 DNA sequence: TGTGCCAGCAGCTTAGTAAAGGGGGGGAATGGCTACACCTTC. Its translation is CASSLVKGGNGYTF. Full variable domain (remainder filled in from reference TRBV7-2 and TRBJ1-2): GAGVSQSPSNKVTEKGKDVELRCDPISGHTALYWYRQSLGQGLEFLIYFQGNSAPDKSGLPSDRFSAERTGGSVSTLTIQRTQQEDSAVYLCASSLVKGGNGYTFGSGTRLTVV.

The sample holds many counts of this clonotype. V and J are TRBV7-2 and TRBJ2-1, with D maybe TRBD2 (6 bases). This CDR3 comprises 15 residues. V gave up 3 bases and J gave up 4 bases, with 13 bases separating them. Per the germline V gene, CDR1 is SGHTA and CDR2 is FQGNSA. CDR3 DNA sequence: TGTGCCAGCAGCTTGACGGGAGATAGTTACAATGAGCAGTTCTTC. This gives the protein CASSLTGDSYNEQFF.

The chain couples TRBV25-1 to TRBJ2-6; no definite D call. The CDR3 loop spans 19 amino acids. Trimming took 0 bases from V and 0 from J, leaving 15 bases between them. Germline V gene data show CDR1 as MGHDK and CDR2 as SYGVNS. The DNA of the CDR3 is TGTGCCAGCAGTGAATATGGTGTGGCAGAAACCTCTGGGGCCAACGTCCTGACTTTC. Amino acid sequence: CASSEYGVAETSGANVLTF.

This clonotype came up many times. V usage is TRBV27 and J usage is TRBJ1-6; no reliable D call. Germline CDR1 and CDR2: MNHEY and SMNVEV (reference sequence). Trimming left V 2 bases short and J 6 bases short, with 5 bases between. The CDR3 has 13 residues. The CDR3 loop reads CASSLDSNSPLHF. The CDR3 region has the DNA TGTGCCAGCAGTTTAGATTCTAATTCACCCCTCCACTTT.

The sample holds a few counts of this clonotype. This rearrangement joins TRBV28 to TRBJ2-1; either TRBD1 or TRBD2 may fit D (6 bases each). V was pared by 5 bases and J by 8 bases, with 10 bases between. CDR3 length equals 12 residues. Germline CDR1 is MDHEN and CDR2 is SYDVKM. The CDR3, as DNA: TGTGCCAGCAGTCCACGGGGGCATGAGCAGTTCTTC. It specifies CASSPRGHEQFF.

This chain connects TRBV7-8 to TRBJ2-3; 10 bases fit TRBD2. The V segment lost 5 bases and the J segment 2 bases; nucleotides outside the gene matches: 4. The CDR3 has 15 amino acids. Germline V gene data show CDR1 as SGHVS and CDR2 as FQNEAQ. CDR3 protein: CASSLGLAFTDTQYF. In nucleotides, the CDR3 is TGTGCCAGCAGCCTGGGACTAGCGTTCACAGATACGCAGTATTTT. The complete variable domain, with remaining parts taken from reference TRBV7-8 and TRBJ2-3, reads GAGVSQSPRYKVAKRGQDVALRCDPISGHVSLFWYQQALGQGPEFLTYFQNEAQLDKSGLPSDRFFAERPEGSVSTLKIQRTQQEDSAVYLCASSLGLAFTDTQYFGPGTRLTVL.

This clonotype was counted only a few times. This chain uses TRBV29-1 with TRBJ2-7; maybe TRBD2 (5 bases). V dropped 6 bases and J dropped 0 bases, with 12 bases sitting between them. CDR3 size: 13 residues. CDR1 and CDR2 from the germline V gene are SQVTM and ANQGSEA. The CDR3, as DNA: TGCAGCGTCGGCACTGGGAGCTCCTACGAGCAGTACTTC. Its translation: CSVGTGSSYEQYF.

This chain links TRBV28 with TRBJ1-2; D not certain. In germline, CDR1 is MDHEN, CDR2 SYDVKM. The ends were cut back, 8 bases at V and 8 bases at J, with 6 bases in the middle. This CDR3 is built from 9 residues. The CDR3 region has the DNA TGTGCCAGCGGGCAGGGCTACACCTTC. It specifies CASGQGYTF.

The rearrangement joins TRBV6-2 or TRBV6-3 to TRBJ2-2; 7 bases align to TRBD2. This CDR3 spans 17 amino acids. CDR1 MNHEY and CDR2 SVGEGT come from the germline V gene. V shed 0 bases, J shed 4 bases, and the junction held 8 bases outside the gene matches. DNA for the CDR3: TGTGCCAGCAGTTACTCGATTTGGGGGACTACCACCGGGGAGCTGTTTTTT. Residues: CASSYSIWGTTTGELFF.

The sample holds a few counts of this clonotype. The chain is built from TRBV7-9 and TRBJ1-4; maybe TRBD1 (5 bases). This CDR3 spans 12 amino acids. V lost 3 bases and J lost 12, with 11 bases in between. The germline V gene has CDR1 SEHNR and CDR2 FQNEAQ (reference sequence). The CDR3 bases are TGTGCCAGCAGCTTTACGACGGGGGAACTGTTTTTT. Amino acid sequence: CASSFTTGELFF.

The rearrangement uses TRBV6-2 or TRBV6-3 and TRBJ2-1, with D hard to call. With 5 bases removed from V and 8 bases from J, the gap between germline ends came to 16 bases. CDR1 MNHEY and CDR2 SVGEGT come from the germline V gene. This CDR3 is built from 14 residues. CDR3 bases: TGTGCCAGCAGTCGGACGGCCAAGGGTTATGAGCAGTTCTTC. It translates to CASSRTAKGYEQFF.

The gene calls are TRBV10-3 and TRBJ2-1, with no clear D. The CDR3 is made up of 14 amino acids. Germline lookup yields CDR1 ENHRY and CDR2 SYGVKD. V was trimmed by 0 bases and J by 12 bases, leaving 15 bases between them. CDR3 sequence (DNA): TGTGCCATCAGTGAGTCGATTCTGGCTTACAGGCAGTTCTTC. It yields the protein CAISESILAYRQFF.